Listed below are T cell receptor beta chains from one sample, sequenced in a study of identical twins. TCRdb re-called the 5' RACE reads through MiXCR, storing one row per CDR3 protein. In the table there are just under 550,000 distinct CDR3 sequences, 13% to 15% of which are singletons. Separately, the same data were catalogued under a study of yellow fever vaccine responses in identical twins.

Sequenced sample: CD4+ T cells sorted from blood. These receptors all stem from a woman between 18 and 30 years old in good health. The CDR3 runs from the conserved cysteine through the conserved F or W. The order of the fields is J gene, D gene, clone size, V gene, CDR3 protein, CDR3 DNA. A D gene is named only where the DNA matches it firmly. Where a row states a size, it is once, few, many or the class of an expanded clone; other rows omit it.

j_call: TRBJ1-6
d_call: TRBD1
clone_size: many
v_call: TRBV7-2
cdr3_aa: CASSFRLDRVSPLHF
cdr3_nt: TGTGCCAGCAGCTTCCGGCTGGACAGGGTTTCACCCCTCCACTTT

j_call: TRBJ2-7
d_call: -
clone_size: -
v_call: TRBV28
cdr3_aa: CASSLFGRAYEQYF
cdr3_nt: TGTGCCAGCAGTTTATTCGGCAGGGCCTACGAGCAGTACTTC

j_call: TRBJ2-2
d_call: TRBD2
clone_size: -
v_call: TRBV2
cdr3_aa: CASNRPGLAANTGELFF
cdr3_nt: TGTGCCAGCAACCGACCCGGGCTAGCGGCGAACACCGGGGAGCTGTTTTTT

j_call: TRBJ1-5
d_call: -
clone_size: -
v_call: TRBV24-1
cdr3_aa: CATSEGVQPQHF
cdr3_nt: TGTGCCACCAGTGAAGGGGTTCAGCCCCAGCATTTT

j_call: TRBJ2-1
d_call: -
clone_size: -
v_call: TRBV3-1
cdr3_aa: CASSPLVSATYNEQFF
cdr3_nt: TGTGCCAGCAGCCCCCTGGTGAGTGCCACCTACAATGAGCAGTTCTTC

j_call: TRBJ2-5
d_call: -
clone_size: -
v_call: TRBV2
cdr3_aa: CASSDLLKTQYF
cdr3_nt: TGTGCCAGCAGTGATTTGCTTAAGACCCAGTACTTC

j_call: TRBJ2-2
d_call: -
clone_size: -
v_call: TRBV10-3
cdr3_aa: CAISESAGSTGELFF
cdr3_nt: TGTGCCATCAGTGAGTCGGCCGGTTCCACCGGGGAGCTGTTTTTT

j_call: TRBJ2-1
d_call: TRBD1
clone_size: many
v_call: TRBV4-1
cdr3_aa: CASSQGTGGTYNEQFF
cdr3_nt: TGCGCCAGCAGCCAGGGGACAGGAGGGACCTACAATGAGCAGTTCTTC

j_call: TRBJ2-6
d_call: -
clone_size: -
v_call: TRBV29-1
cdr3_aa: CSARVAGANVLTF
cdr3_nt: TGCAGCGCCAGGGTGGCTGGGGCCAACGTCCTGACTTTC

j_call: TRBJ2-7
d_call: TRBD1
clone_size: -
v_call: TRBV5-1
cdr3_aa: CASSPGTGVGEQYF
cdr3_nt: TGCGCCAGCAGCCCCGGGACAGGGGTGGGCGAGCAGTACTTC

j_call: TRBJ2-2
d_call: -
clone_size: -
v_call: TRBV29-1
cdr3_aa: CSVEDGGLRGAGELFF
cdr3_nt: TGCAGCGTTGAAGATGGGGGACTTAGAGGGGCCGGGGAGCTGTTTTTT

j_call: TRBJ2-5
d_call: TRBD1
clone_size: -
v_call: TRBV2
cdr3_aa: CASSEWGTDQETQYF
cdr3_nt: TGTGCCAGCAGTGAATGGGGGACAGACCAAGAGACCCAGTACTTC

j_call: TRBJ2-5
d_call: -
clone_size: few
v_call: TRBV12-3/TRBV12-4
cdr3_aa: CASSWVASQETQYF
cdr3_nt: TGTGCCAGCAGTTGGGTGGCCTCCCAAGAGACCCAGTACTTC

j_call: TRBJ2-3
d_call: -
clone_size: -
v_call: TRBV4-1
cdr3_aa: CASSQSTGWTDTQYF
cdr3_nt: TGCGCCAGCAGCCAATCTACGGGTTGGACCGATACGCAGTATTTT

j_call: TRBJ2-2
d_call: -
clone_size: few
v_call: TRBV24-1
cdr3_aa: CATSDRHRLVTGELFF
cdr3_nt: TGTGCCACCAGTGATAGACATAGACTAGTAACCGGGGAGCTGTTTTTT

j_call: TRBJ2-4
d_call: TRBD2
clone_size: -
v_call: TRBV20-1
cdr3_aa: CAWGGEAKNIQYF
cdr3_nt: TGCGCTTGGGGGGGTGAAGCCAAAAACATTCAGTACTTC

j_call: TRBJ1-5
d_call: TRBD1
clone_size: many
v_call: TRBV20-1
cdr3_aa: CSANAGTGVSQPQHF
cdr3_nt: TGCAGTGCTAATGCCGGGACAGGGGTTTCTCAGCCCCAGCATTTT

j_call: TRBJ1-2
d_call: -
clone_size: -
v_call: TRBV3-1
cdr3_aa: CASSQDRANYGYTF
cdr3_nt: TGTGCCAGCAGCCAAGACAGAGCTAACTATGGCTACACCTTC

j_call: TRBJ2-2
d_call: TRBD1
clone_size: few
v_call: TRBV12-3/TRBV12-4
cdr3_aa: CASSTGTGGNTGELFF
cdr3_nt: TGTGCCAGCAGTACCGGGACAGGGGGCAACACCGGGGAGCTGTTTTTT

j_call: TRBJ1-2
d_call: -
clone_size: few
v_call: TRBV11-2
cdr3_aa: CASSSGRTNYGYTF
cdr3_nt: TGTGCCAGCAGCTCGGGACGGACTAACTATGGCTACACCTTC

j_call: TRBJ2-7
d_call: TRBD2
clone_size: few
v_call: TRBV7-2
cdr3_aa: CASRAGGPYYEQYF
cdr3_nt: TGTGCCAGCAGAGCGGGAGGGCCTTACTACGAGCAGTACTTC

j_call: TRBJ1-1
d_call: TRBD1
clone_size: -
v_call: TRBV5-1
cdr3_aa: CASSLAPGQGTEAFF
cdr3_nt: TGCGCCAGCAGCTTGGCCCCGGGACAGGGCACTGAAGCTTTCTTT

j_call: TRBJ2-7
d_call: -
clone_size: -
v_call: TRBV6-6
cdr3_aa: CATKGGEYEQYF
cdr3_nt: TGTGCCACCAAAGGGGGGGAATACGAGCAGTACTTC

j_call: TRBJ1-2
d_call: -
clone_size: -
v_call: TRBV3-1
cdr3_aa: CASSQTRGYGYTF
cdr3_nt: TGTGCCAGCAGCCAAACCCGGGGGTATGGCTACACCTTC

j_call: TRBJ2-1
d_call: -
clone_size: -
v_call: TRBV12-3/TRBV12-4
cdr3_aa: CASSAGTQDPYNEQFF
cdr3_nt: TGTGCCAGCAGCGCCGGGACCCAGGACCCCTACAATGAGCAGTTCTTC